Listed below are T cell receptor beta chains from one sample, sequenced in a study of technical replicates of blood from a few donors. The protocol was immunoSEQ multiplex PCR, while the TCRdb copy is restricted to in-frame clones and leaves out a portion. The table includes 56,000 or so clones, around 93% detected once. The sequencing input was PBMCs. The receptor source for this set is a human donor in good health. Some clones in this sample may be carry-over from other donors' samples. The CDR3 runs from the conserved cysteine through the conserved F or W. The D gene is left open where the match is weak. Rows may omit the clone size; those that give it use once, few, many or a size class.

j_call cdr3_length clone_size v_call d_call cdr3_nt cdr3_aa
TRBJ2-3 14 . TRBV11-3 TRBD1 TGTGCCAGCAGCCCCCGACAGGGAGCAGATACGCAGTATTTT CASSPRQGADTQYF
TRBJ2-5 14 . TRBV2 TRBD1 TGTGCCAGCCAAGAGGGGGCTGGGCAAGAGACCCAGTACTTC CASQEGAGQETQYF
TRBJ2-5 11 . TRBV13 . TGTGCCAGCAGCTTAGCTGAGACCCAGTACTTC CASSLAETQYF
TRBJ2-2 16 . TRBV13 . TGTGCCAGCAGCTTAGGTTCGGGGTTGTGGACCGGGGAGCTGTTTTTT CASSLGSGLWTGELFF
TRBJ1-2 12 . TRBV29-1 . TGCAGTGGCCGGGGACAAAACTATGGCTACACCTTC CSGRGQNYGYTF
TRBJ1-1 12 . TRBV6-1 . TGTGCCAGTAAGGGGCAGAACACTGAAGCTTTCTTT CASKGQNTEAFF
TRBJ2-3 11 . TRBV10-3 . TGTGCCATCAAGTTAGCGGATACGCAGTATTTT CAIKLADTQYF
TRBJ1-1 14 . TRBV2 . TGTGCCACCCTAAAACAGGGACCGAACACTGAAGCTTTCTTT CATLKQGPNTEAFF
TRBJ2-5 18 . TRBV5-6 TRBD2 TGTGCCAGCAGCGGAGGGACTAGCGGGGGGTACCTTCAAGAGACCCAGTACTTC CASSGGTSGGYLQETQYF
TRBJ2-2 15 . TRBV7-8 . TGTGCCAGCAGCTTAGCGGGAGGCCGAGCCGGGGAGCTGTTTTTT CASSLAGGRAGELFF
TRBJ2-1 18 . TRBV11-2 TRBD2 TGTGCCAGCAGCCCGGGACTAGCGGGGGGGCTGGGGAGTGTTGAGCAGTTCTTC CASSPGLAGGLGSVEQFF
TRBJ2-1 16 . TRBV4-3 TRBD2 TGCGCCAGCAGCCAAGATTCAGGGACTAGCAGGAATGAGCAGTTCTTC CASSQDSGTSRNEQFF
TRBJ2-7 14 . TRBV15 TRBD2 TGTGCCACCAGCAGAGATCGGGGGGTACACGAGCAGTACTTC CATSRDRGVHEQYF
TRBJ1-3 15 few TRBV6-5 . TGTGCCAGCGGACCCTCTCGGACATTAGGAAACACCATATATTTT CASGPSRTLGNTIYF
TRBJ2-7 14 . TRBV2 TRBD2 TGTGCCAGCTCTGTTGGCGGGGGGTCCTACGAGCAGTACTTC CASSVGGGSYEQYF
TRBJ1-1 14 . TRBV7-9 TRBD1 TGTGCCAGCAGCTTAGAACAGGGGGGGACTGAAGCTTTCTTT CASSLEQGGTEAFF
TRBJ2-2 16 . TRBV7-8 TRBD1 TGTGCCAGCAGTGAGGGGGCAGGGGGTTACACCGGGGAGCTGTTTTTT CASSEGAGGYTGELFF